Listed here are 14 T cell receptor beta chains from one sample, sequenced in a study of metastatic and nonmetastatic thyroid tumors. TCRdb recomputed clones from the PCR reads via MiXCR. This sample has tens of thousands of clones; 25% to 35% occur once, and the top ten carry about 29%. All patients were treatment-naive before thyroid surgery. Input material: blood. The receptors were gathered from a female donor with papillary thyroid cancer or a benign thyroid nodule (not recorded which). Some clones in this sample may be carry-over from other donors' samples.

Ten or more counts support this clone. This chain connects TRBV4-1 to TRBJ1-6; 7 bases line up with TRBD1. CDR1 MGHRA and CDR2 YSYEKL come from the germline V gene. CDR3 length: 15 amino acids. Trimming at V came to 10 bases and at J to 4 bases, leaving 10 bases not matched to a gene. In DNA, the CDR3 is TGCGCCACTGGAACAGGGGTTTCATATAATTCACCCCTCCACTTT. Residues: CATGTGVSYNSPLHF.

For the CDR3, the DNA is TGTGCCAGCAGCCGAGGAGACAGAACTATCTATGGTGGTGGCACCTTC. Amino acid sequence: CASSRGDRTIYGGGTF. The chain joins TRBV11-2 to TRBJ1-2; a possible D gene is TRBD1 (5 bases). Trimming stripped 5 bases from V and 13 bases from J, with 29 bases between. The germline gives CDR1 SGHAT, CDR2 FQNNGV. This CDR3 comprises 16 residues.

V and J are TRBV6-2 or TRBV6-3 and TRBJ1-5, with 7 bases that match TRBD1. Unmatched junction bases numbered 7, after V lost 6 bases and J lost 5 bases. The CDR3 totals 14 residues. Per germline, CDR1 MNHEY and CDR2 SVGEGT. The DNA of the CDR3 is TGTGCCAGCAGCCCCGGACAGGAGTATCAGCCCCAGCATTTT. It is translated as CASSPGQEYQPQHF.

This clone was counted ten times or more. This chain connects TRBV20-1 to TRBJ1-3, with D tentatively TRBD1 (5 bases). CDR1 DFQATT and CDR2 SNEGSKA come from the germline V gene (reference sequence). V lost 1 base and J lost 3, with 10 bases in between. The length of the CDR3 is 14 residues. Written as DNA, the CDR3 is TGCAGTGCTAGAGGAGTGCAGGGTGGAAACACCATATATTTT. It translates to CSARGVQGGNTIYF.

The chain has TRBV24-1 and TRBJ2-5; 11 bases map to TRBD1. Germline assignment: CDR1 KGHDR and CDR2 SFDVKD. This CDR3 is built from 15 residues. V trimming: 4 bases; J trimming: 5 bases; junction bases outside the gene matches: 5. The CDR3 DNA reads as TGTGCCACCAGTGACCAGGACAGGGGGCTGGAGACCCAGTACTTC. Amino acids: CATSDQDRGLETQYF.

The CDR3 DNA sequence: TGCAGTGCCGCCCAGGGGGTTGGGACTGAAGCTTTCTTT. It yields the protein CSAAQGVGTEAFF. The chain joins TRBV20-1 to TRBJ1-1; 7 bases map to TRBD1. V was pared by 6 bases and J by 5 bases, with 9 bases of the junction left unmatched. Germline values: CDR1 DFQATT, CDR2 SNEGSKA (reference sequence). The CDR3 extends over 13 amino acids.

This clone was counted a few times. DNA of the CDR3: TGTGCCAGCACGGACAGGGTTACAGATACGCAGTATTTT. It specifies CASTDRVTDTQYF. The chain uses TRBV12-3 or TRBV12-4 and TRBJ2-3, with 8 bases lining up with TRBD1. The CDR3 covers 13 residues. V trimming: 7 bases; J trimming: 3 bases; junction bases outside the gene matches: 3.

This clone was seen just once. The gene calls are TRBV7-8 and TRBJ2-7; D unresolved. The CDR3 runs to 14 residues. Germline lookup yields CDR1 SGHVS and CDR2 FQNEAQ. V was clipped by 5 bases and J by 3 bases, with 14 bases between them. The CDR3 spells CASSPEVVDYEQYF. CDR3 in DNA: TGTGCCAGCAGCCCGGAAGTTGTGGACTACGAGCAGTACTTC.

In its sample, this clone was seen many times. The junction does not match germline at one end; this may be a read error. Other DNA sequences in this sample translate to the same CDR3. CDR3 region: CSARAETGFNYGYTF. The CDR3 DNA sequence: TGCAGTGCTAGAGCTGAAACGGGGTTTAACTATGGCTATACCTTC. The chain employs TRBV20-1 and TRBJ1-2, with no clear D. CDR1 and CDR2 (germline): DFQATT, SNEGSKA (reference sequence). CDR3 length equals 15 residues.

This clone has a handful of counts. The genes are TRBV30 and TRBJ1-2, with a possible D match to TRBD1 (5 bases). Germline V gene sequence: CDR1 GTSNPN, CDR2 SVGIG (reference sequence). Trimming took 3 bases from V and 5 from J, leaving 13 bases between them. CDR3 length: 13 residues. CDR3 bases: TGTGCCTGGAGGGGATTAGACAGATATGGCTACACCTTC. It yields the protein CAWRGLDRYGYTF.

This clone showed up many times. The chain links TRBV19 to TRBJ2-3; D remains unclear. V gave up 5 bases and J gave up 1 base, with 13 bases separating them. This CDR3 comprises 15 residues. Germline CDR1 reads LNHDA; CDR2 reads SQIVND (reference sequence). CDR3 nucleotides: TGTGCCAGTAGTCTGCGTGTGGTACGCACAGATACGCAGTATTTT. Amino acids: CASSLRVVRTDTQYF.

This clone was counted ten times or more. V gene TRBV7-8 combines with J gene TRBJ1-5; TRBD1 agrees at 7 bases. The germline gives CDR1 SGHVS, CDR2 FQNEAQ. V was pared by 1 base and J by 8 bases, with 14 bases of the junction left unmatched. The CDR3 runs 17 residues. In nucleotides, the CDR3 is TGTGCCAGCAGCTTAGGGGCTACAGGGGCCAAAATGGAGCCCCAGCATTTT. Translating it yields CASSLGATGAKMEPQHF.

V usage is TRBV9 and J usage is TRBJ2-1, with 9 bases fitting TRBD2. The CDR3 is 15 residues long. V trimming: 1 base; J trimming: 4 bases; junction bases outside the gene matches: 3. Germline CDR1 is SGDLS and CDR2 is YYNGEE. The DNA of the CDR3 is TGTGCCAGCAGCGTACTAGCGGGATTGTACAATGAGCAGTTCTTC. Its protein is CASSVLAGLYNEQFF.

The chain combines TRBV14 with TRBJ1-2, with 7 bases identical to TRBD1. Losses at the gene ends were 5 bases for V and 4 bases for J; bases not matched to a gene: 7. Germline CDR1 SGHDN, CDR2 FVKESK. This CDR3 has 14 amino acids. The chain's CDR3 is CASSRDSKAYGYTF. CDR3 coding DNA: TGTGCCAGCAGCAGGGACAGCAAGGCCTATGGCTACACCTTC.